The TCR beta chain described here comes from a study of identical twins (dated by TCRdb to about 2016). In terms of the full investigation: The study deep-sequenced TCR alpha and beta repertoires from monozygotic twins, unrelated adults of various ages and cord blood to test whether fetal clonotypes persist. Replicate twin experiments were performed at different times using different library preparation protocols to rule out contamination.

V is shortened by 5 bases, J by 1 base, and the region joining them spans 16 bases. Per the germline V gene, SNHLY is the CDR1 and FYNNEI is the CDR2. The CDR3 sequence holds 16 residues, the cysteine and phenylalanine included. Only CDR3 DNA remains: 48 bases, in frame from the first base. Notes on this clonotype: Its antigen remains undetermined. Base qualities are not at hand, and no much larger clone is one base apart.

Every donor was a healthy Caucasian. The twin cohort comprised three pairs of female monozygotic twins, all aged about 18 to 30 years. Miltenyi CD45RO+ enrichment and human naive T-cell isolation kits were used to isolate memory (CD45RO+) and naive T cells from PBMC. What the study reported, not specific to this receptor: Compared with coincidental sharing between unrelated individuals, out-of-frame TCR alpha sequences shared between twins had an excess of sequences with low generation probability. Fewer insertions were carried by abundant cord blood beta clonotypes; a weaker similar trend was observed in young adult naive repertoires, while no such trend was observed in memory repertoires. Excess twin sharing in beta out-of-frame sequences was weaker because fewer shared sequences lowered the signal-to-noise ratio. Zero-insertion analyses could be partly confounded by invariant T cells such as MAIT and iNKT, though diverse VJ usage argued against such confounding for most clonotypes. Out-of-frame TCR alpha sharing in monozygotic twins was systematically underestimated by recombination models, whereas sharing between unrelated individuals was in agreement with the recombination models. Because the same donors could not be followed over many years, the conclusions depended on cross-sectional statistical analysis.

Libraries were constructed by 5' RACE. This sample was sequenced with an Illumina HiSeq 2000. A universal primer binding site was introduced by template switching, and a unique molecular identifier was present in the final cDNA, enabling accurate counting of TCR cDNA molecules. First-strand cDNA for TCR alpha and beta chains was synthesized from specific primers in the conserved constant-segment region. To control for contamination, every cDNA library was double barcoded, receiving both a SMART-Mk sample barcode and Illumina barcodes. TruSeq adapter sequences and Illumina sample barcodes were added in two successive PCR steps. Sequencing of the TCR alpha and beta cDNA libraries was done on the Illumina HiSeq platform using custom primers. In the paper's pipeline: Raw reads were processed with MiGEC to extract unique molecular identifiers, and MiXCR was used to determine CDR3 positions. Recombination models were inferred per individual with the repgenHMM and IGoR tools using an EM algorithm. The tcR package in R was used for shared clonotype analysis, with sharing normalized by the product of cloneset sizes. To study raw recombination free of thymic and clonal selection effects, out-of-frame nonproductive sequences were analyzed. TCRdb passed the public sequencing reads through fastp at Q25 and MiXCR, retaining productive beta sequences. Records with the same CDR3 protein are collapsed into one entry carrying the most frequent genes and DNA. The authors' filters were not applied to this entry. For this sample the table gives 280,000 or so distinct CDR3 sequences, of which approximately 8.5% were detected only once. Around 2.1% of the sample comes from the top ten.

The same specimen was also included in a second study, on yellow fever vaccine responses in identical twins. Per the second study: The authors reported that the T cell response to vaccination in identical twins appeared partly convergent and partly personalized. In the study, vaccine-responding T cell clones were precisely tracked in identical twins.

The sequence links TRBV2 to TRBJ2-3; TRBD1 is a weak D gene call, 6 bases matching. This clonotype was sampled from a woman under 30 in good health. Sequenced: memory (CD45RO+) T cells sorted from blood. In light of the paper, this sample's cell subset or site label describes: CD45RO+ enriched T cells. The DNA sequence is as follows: TGTGCCAGCAGTTCGCAGGGGATTTCGGGCACAGATACGCAGTATTTT. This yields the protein CASSSQGISGTDTQYF.